One sample yielded the 26 T cell receptor beta chains listed below, sequenced in a study of metastatic and nonmetastatic thyroid tumors. With MiXCR, TCRdb reprocessed the PCR reads. The sample holds about 31,000 clones, approximately 19% seen once. Each patient came to thyroid surgery without any prior treatment (of any kind). Material for sequencing was blood. Receptor source: a female donor with papillary thyroid cancer or a benign thyroid nodule (not recorded which). Some clones in this sample may be carry-over from other donors' samples.

The chain joins TRBV3-1 to TRBJ2-7; D not resolved. This CDR3 has 10 residues. V shed 8 bases and J shed 3 bases, with 5 bases lying between them. Germline CDR1 LGHDT, CDR2 YNNKEL (reference sequence). The CDR3 loop reads CASGVYEQYF. CDR3 DNA sequence: TGTGCCAGCGGGGTCTACGAGCAGTACTTC.

The rearrangement uses TRBV6-5 and TRBJ1-3, with no clear D. V shed 0 bases and J shed 0 bases, with 6 bases lying between them. In germline, CDR1 is MNHEY, CDR2 SVGAGI. This CDR3 is built from 15 residues. The CDR3 DNA sequence: TGTGCCAGCAGTTACTCGCCAGACTCTGGAAACACCATATATTTT. Amino acid sequence: CASSYSPDSGNTIYF.

This clone is judged medium-sized. This chain links TRBV6-2 or TRBV6-3 with TRBJ1-2; 9 bases map to TRBD1. J lost 9 bases, V lost 7 bases, and 9 bases had no gene match. The CDR3 sequence is 13 residues long. CDR1 and CDR2 from the germline V gene are MNHEY and SVGEGT. Here the CDR3 reads CASTPGTGLSYTF. CDR3 coding DNA: TGTGCCAGCACCCCCGGGACAGGGCTAAGCTACACCTTC.

This clone was seen a handful of times. The chain uses TRBV6-1 and TRBJ1-6; D not resolved. This CDR3 is built from 15 residues. Germline CDR1 MNHNS, CDR2 SASEGT. V lost 4 bases to trimming and J lost 0 bases, with 7 bases between them. CDR3 in amino acids: CASSATSSYNSPLHF. The DNA of the CDR3 is TGTGCCAGCAGTGCGACTAGCTCCTATAATTCACCCCTCCACTTT.

There are many counts of this clone. Being one base from a much bigger clone, this may be a read error. This chain uses TRBV7-2 with TRBJ2-5, with D uncertain. CDR3 length: 11 residues. Germline values: CDR1 SGHTA, CDR2 FQGNSA. The V gene lost 6 bases and the J gene lost 5 bases, with 7 bases spanning the gap. The CDR3 DNA follows: TGTACCAGCAGTTCCGTCGAGACCCAGTACTTC. Amino acids: CTSSSVETQYF.

The chain recombines TRBV11-2 with TRBJ2-7; 8 bases match TRBD1. This CDR3 contains 14 residues. Germline CDR1 SGHAT, CDR2 FQNNGV. The V and J ends lost 0 bases and 5 bases, in that order; junction bases with no gene match: 3. This CDR3 is CASSLEYRGDEQYF. CDR3 coding DNA: TGTGCCAGCAGCTTAGAGTACAGGGGGGACGAGCAGTACTTC. The full variable domain, in which reference TRBV11-2 and TRBJ2-7 provide the parts outside the CDR3, is EAGVAQSPRYKIIEKRQSVAFWCNPISGHATLYWYQQILGQGPKLLIQFQNNGVVDDSQLPKDRFSAERLKGVDSTLKIQPAKLEDSAVYLCASSLEYRGDEQYFGPGTRLTVT.

This clone turned up a few times. The genes are TRBV6-1 and TRBJ2-7; TRBD2 matches at 15 bases. The CDR3 is 17 residues long. CDR1 and CDR2 (germline): MNHNS, SASEGT. V dropped 5 bases and J dropped 2; count of bases not matched to a gene: 7. The CDR3 DNA is TGTGCCAGCAGTCAGGGACTAGCGGGAGGCCTAACCTACGAGCAGTACTTC. Protein sequence: CASSQGLAGGLTYEQYF.

This chain links TRBV7-9 with TRBJ2-1; TRBD1 or TRBD2 may be the D gene (6 bases each). The CDR3 covers 13 residues. V was cut by 7 bases and J by 8 bases, with 15 bases left in between. CDR1 is SEHNR and CDR2 is FQNEAQ in the germline V gene (reference sequence). Here the CDR3 DNA reads TGTGCCAGCACCCCGGGGGCCGGGGATGAGCAGTTCTTC. The encoded protein is CASTPGAGDEQFF.

This clone occurred many times. The chain links TRBV5-1 to TRBJ2-3; D is unresolved. Trimming removed 5 bases at V and 6 bases at J, with 10 bases between. In germline, CDR1 is SGHRS, CDR2 YFSETQ. The CDR3 has 12 amino acids. The chain's CDR3 is CASRMGRDTQYF. CDR3 nucleotides: TGCGCCAGCAGGATGGGAAGGGATACGCAGTATTTT.

This clone was detected only a few times. The chain employs TRBV6-1 and TRBJ2-1; D perhaps matches TRBD1 (5 bases). V lost 4 bases, J lost 1 base, and 11 bases lay in between. Germline V lookup: CDR1 MNHNS, CDR2 SASEGT. The CDR3 runs 15 residues. CDR3 sequence: CASSVSQGSYNEQFF. CDR3 nucleotides: TGTGCCAGCAGTGTTTCCCAGGGATCCTACAATGAGCAGTTCTTC.

Ten or more counts support this clone. It may be a read error: a sequence one base away is much more abundant. This rearrangement joins TRBV4-3 to TRBJ1-2; D gene ambiguous. The CDR3 sequence is 15 residues long. The germline gives CDR1 LGHNA, CDR2 YSLEER. With 1 base removed from V and 3 bases from J, the gap between germline ends came to 12 bases. The CDR3 is CASSQGRGLDYGYTF. CDR3 bases: TGCGCCAGCAGCCAAGGGCGGGGTCTGGACTATGGCTACACCTTC.

This clone was detected a few times. V usage is TRBV20-1 and J usage is TRBJ1-5; TRBD1 is a possible D gene (5 bases). CDR1 DFQATT and CDR2 SNEGSKA come from the germline V gene (reference sequence). The CDR3 contains 13 residues. V was shortened by 3 bases and J by 0 bases, with 6 bases between the two germline ends. The CDR3 region is CSASQGSNQPQHF. The CDR3 DNA reads TGCAGTGCTAGCCAGGGTAGCAATCAGCCCCAGCATTTT.

This clone was detected ten times or more. The rearrangement uses TRBV7-3 and TRBJ2-5, with D possibly TRBD1 on 5 matching bases. Germline CDR1 is SGHTA and CDR2 is FQGTGA. This CDR3 contains 15 residues. The V and J ends lost 0 bases and 5 bases respectively, with 13 bases between them. CDR3 in amino acids: CASSLTWGSGETQYF. The CDR3, as DNA: TGTGCCAGCAGCTTAACGTGGGGCTCAGGGGAGACCCAGTACTTC.

Ten or more counts support this clone. V is TRBV20-1 and J is TRBJ2-7, with TRBD1 matching 8 bases. V lost 5 bases and J lost 2; bases outside the gene matches: 8. This CDR3 region has 14 residues. Germline lookup yields CDR1 DFQATT and CDR2 SNEGSKA (reference sequence). DNA of the CDR3: TGCAGTGCTGGCAGGGGACAGGAAACCTACGAGCAGTACTTC. This translates into CSAGRGQETYEQYF.

Turning to this clone: The junction departs from germline at one end; a sequencing error may be responsible. This chain links TRBV6-5 with TRBJ1-2, with D perhaps TRBD1 (5 bases). Germline lookup yields CDR1 MNHEY and CDR2 SVGAGI. The CDR3 has 14 residues. The CDR3 spells CAISEAPQWTSYTF. The CDR3 bases are TGTGCCATCAGTGAAGCCCCCCAATGGACAAGCTACACCTTC.

This clone was seen ten or more times. This rearrangement joins TRBV7-2 to TRBJ2-5; a weak D match, TRBD2 (5 bases). V was trimmed by 10 bases and J by 2 bases, leaving 11 bases between them. The CDR3 is 12 amino acids. The germline gives CDR1 SGHTA, CDR2 FQGNSA. CDR3 in amino acids: CATGLTQETQYF. CDR3 in DNA: TGTGCCACTGGACTGACTCAAGAGACCCAGTACTTC.

This clone was observed at least ten times. CDR3 bases: TGCAGTGCTAGCGGACAGGGAGATCAGCCCCAGCATTTT. As protein: CSASGQGDQPQHF. V and J are TRBV20-1 and TRBJ1-5; 8 positions match TRBD1. The CDR3 totals 13 residues. Germline assignment: CDR1 DFQATT and CDR2 SNEGSKA (reference sequence). V was clipped by 3 bases and J by 5 bases; unmatched bases: 3.

Judged by abundance, this clone is medium-sized. The chain joins TRBV6-1 to TRBJ1-2; 7 bases are a match to TRBD1. The germline gives CDR1 MNHNS, CDR2 SASEGT. Unmatched junction bases numbered 8, after V lost 2 bases and J lost 5 bases. This CDR3 is built from 15 residues. CDR3 in amino acids: CASSEYRGVGYGYTF. In nucleotides, the CDR3 is TGTGCCAGCAGTGAATACAGGGGAGTCGGGTATGGCTACACCTTC.

Comment on this clone: A much larger clone is a single base away; this may be a read error. The rearrangement uses TRBV5-4 and TRBJ2-3; possibly TRBD2 for D (6 bases). V was clipped by 4 bases and J by 6 bases, with 15 bases between them. CDR1 and CDR2 from the germline V gene are SGHNT and YYREEE (reference sequence). This CDR3 is built from 14 residues. Here the CDR3 DNA reads TGTGCCAGCAGCCCCCGGGGGTTTGGTGATACGCAGTATTTT. Translating gives CASSPRGFGDTQYF.

In its sample, this clone was seen many times. V gene TRBV11-3 combines with J gene TRBJ1-6; TRBD1 might be the D (5 bases). Germline V lookup: CDR1 SGHNT, CDR2 YENEEA. V lost 5 bases, J lost 8 bases, and 10 bases lay in between. The CDR3 sequence is 13 residues long. The CDR3 here is CASSPDRDSPLHF. The CDR3 bases are TGTGCCAGCAGCCCTGACAGAGATTCACCCCTCCACTTT.

This clone was found a few times. The V gene is TRBV12-5, the J gene TRBJ2-7, with D tentatively TRBD1 or TRBD2 (5 bases each). Trimming stripped 7 bases from V and 3 bases from J, with 16 bases between. From germline, CDR1 is LGHNT and CDR2 FRNRAP. This CDR3 is built from 14 residues. The CDR3 reads CASVGAGAFYEQYF. The CDR3 DNA sequence: TGTGCTAGTGTGGGTGCCGGGGCCTTCTACGAGCAGTACTTC.

The sample holds many counts of this clone. J is TRBJ2-2 and V is TRBV19, with a weak D call TRBD2 (6 bases). CDR1 and CDR2 from the germline V gene are LNHDA and SQIVND (reference sequence). The V gene lost 10 bases and the J gene lost 2 bases, with 14 bases spanning the gap. This CDR3 contains 14 residues. CDR3 loop: CATTPDYNTGELFF. CDR3 bases: TGTGCCACCACCCCGGACTATAACACCGGGGAGCTGTTTTTT. Together with reference TRBV19 and TRBJ2-2, the CDR3 gives the full variable domain: DGGITQSPKYLFRKEGQNVTLSCEQNLNHDAMYWYRQDPGQGLRLIYYSQIVNDFQKGDIAEGYSVSREKKESFPLTVTSAQKNPTAFYLCATTPDYNTGELFFGEGSRLTVL.

The chain combines TRBV19 with TRBJ2-3, with TRBD1 identical over 9 bases. V lost 0 bases to trimming and J lost 12 bases; unmatched junction nucleotides: 10. CDR3 length equals 15 residues. The germline gives CDR1 LNHDA, CDR2 SQIVND (reference sequence). The CDR3 DNA reads TGTGCCAGTAGTATAGAAGGGGACAGGGCGGAAACACAGTATTTT. It codes for CASSIEGDRAETQYF.

This clone was counted ten times or more. V is TRBV7-2 and J is TRBJ2-7; 8 bases fit TRBD2. The J segment lost 2 bases and the V segment lost 5 bases, leaving 5 bases of the junction unmatched. The germline CDR1 and CDR2 sequences are SGHTA and FQGNSA. This CDR3 spans 14 amino acids. The CDR3 DNA reads TGTGCCAGCAGCCCTGCCGGGGGGGCCTACGAGCAGTACTTC. Amino acids: CASSPAGGAYEQYF.

J is TRBJ2-7 and V is TRBV11-2; either TRBD1 or TRBD2 may fit D (5 bases each). From germline, CDR1 is SGHAT and CDR2 FQNNGV. Between the trimmed V and J ends, which lost 5 bases and 7 bases, there was a span of 24 bases. The length of the CDR3 is 16 residues. The CDR3 DNA reads as TGTGCCAGCAGCCCCTCGACAGTAACCCAACCGGGGGAGCAGTACTTC. It is translated as CASSPSTVTQPGEQYF.

This clone was counted ten times or more. The chain is built from TRBV20-1 and TRBJ2-7; 7 bases are a match to TRBD1. Unmatched junction bases numbered 10, after V lost 5 bases and J lost 0 bases. CDR3 size: 15 residues. Looked up from germline, CDR1 is DFQATT and CDR2 is SNEGSKA (reference sequence). In DNA form, the CDR3 reads TGCAGTGCTCGGACCGGGGACAGCAGCTCCTACGAGCAGTACTTC. This sequence encodes CSARTGDSSSYEQYF.